These 17 T cell receptor beta chains share one sample of origin, sequenced in a study of T cell changes during pregnancy in multiple sclerosis. Repertoires were generated with immunoSEQ multiplex PCR, while TCRdb's copy carries only in-frame clones and drops some. The sample carries some 140,000 clones, 96% recorded once. The material was peripheral blood, obtained after pregnancy. The receptors come from a female donor with multiple sclerosis, enrolled in a pregnancy study.

The chain links TRBV6-1 to TRBJ2-7, with D unresolved. This CDR3 has 11 amino acids. Per germline, CDR1 MNHNS and CDR2 SASEGT. The V end was cut by 9 bases, the J end by 1 base, with 7 bases between. The CDR3 bases are TGTGCCAGTCGGTTTTCCTACGAGCAGTACTTC. Protein: CASRFSYEQYF.

The chain links TRBV5-1 to TRBJ2-7; D is perhaps TRBD1 (5 bases). V was trimmed by 5 bases and J by 3 bases, leaving 24 bases between them. The CDR3 spans 17 residues. Germline lookup yields CDR1 SGHRS and CDR2 YFSETQ. CDR3 region: CASSYAAGEPTDYEQYF. The CDR3 bases are TGCGCCAGCAGTTATGCTGCTGGGGAACCGACAGACTACGAGCAGTACTTC.

This chain links TRBV5-4 with TRBJ2-7; 8 nucleotides align to TRBD2. V lost 4 bases to trimming and J lost 5 bases; unmatched junction nucleotides: 14. Germline values: CDR1 SGHNT, CDR2 YYREEE (reference sequence). The CDR3 extends over 16 amino acids. The DNA of the CDR3 is TGTGCCAGCAGCCGGGGGGGCGGCCCCCTCGGCGACGAGCAGTACTTC. Residues: CASSRGGGPLGDEQYF.

This rearrangement joins TRBV28 to TRBJ2-7, with D possibly matching TRBD2 (6 bases). The ends were cut back, 2 bases at V and 1 base at J, with 15 bases in the middle. CDR1 and CDR2 from the germline V gene are MDHEN and SYDVKM. The CDR3 loop spans 16 amino acids. The CDR3 here is CASSLPRLVHSYEQYF. DNA for the CDR3: TGTGCCAGCAGTTTACCACGACTAGTACATTCCTACGAGCAGTACTTC.

This clone appeared a single time. The chain employs TRBV7-9 and TRBJ2-3; perhaps TRBD1 as D (5 bases). The CDR3 contains 15 residues. Germline V lookup: CDR1 SEHNR, CDR2 FQNEAQ (reference sequence). Deletions cut 0 bases from V and 3 bases from J, with 10 bases between. CDR3 loop: CASSLAGRLTDTQYF. CDR3 DNA: TGTGCCAGCAGCTTAGCGGGGCGGTTGACAGATACGCAGTATTTT.

J is TRBJ2-1 and V is TRBV18; TRBD2 aligns across 12 bases. Germline CDR1 is KGHSH and CDR2 is LQKENI. The length of the CDR3 is 20 residues. Unmatched junction bases numbered 13, after V lost 0 bases and J lost 4 bases. CDR3 loop: CASSPPSLLAGGPMYNEQFF. CDR3 DNA sequence: TGTGCCAGCTCACCACCCTCTCTGCTAGCGGGAGGGCCTATGTACAATGAGCAGTTCTTC. The variable domain in full, with the rest retrieved from reference TRBV18 and TRBJ2-1, is NAGVMQNPRHLVRRRGQEARLRCSPMKGHSHVYWYRQLPEEGLKFMVYLQKENIIDESGMPKERFSAEFPKEGPSILRIQQVVRGDSAAYFCASSPPSLLAGGPMYNEQFFGPGTRLTVL.

This chain connects TRBV7-2 to TRBJ2-3; possible D gene TRBD2, 6 bases. With 5 bases removed from V and 6 bases from J, the gap between germline ends came to 18 bases. This CDR3 spans 15 amino acids. Germline V gene data show CDR1 as SGHTA and CDR2 as FQGNSA. The CDR3 reads CASSRAGARTDTQYF. The CDR3 DNA reads TGTGCCAGCAGCCGAGCGGGCGCAAGGACGGATACGCAGTATTTT. The variable domain in full, with the rest retrieved from reference TRBV7-2 and TRBJ2-3, is GAGVSQSPSNKVTEKGKDVELRCDPISGHTALYWYRQSLGQGLEFLIYFQGNSAPDKSGLPSDRFSAERTGGSVSTLTIQRTQQEDSAVYLCASSRAGARTDTQYFGPGTRLTVL.

The V and J genes are TRBV29-1 and TRBJ1-3; no definite D call. The CDR3 loop spans 17 amino acids. Germline lookup yields CDR1 SQVTM and CDR2 ANQGSEA. V was cut by 5 bases and J by 1 base, with 21 bases left in between. CDR3 DNA sequence: TGCAGCGTTTCCCCCCGGACTGACCTTTGGTCTGGAAACACCATATATTTT. The encoded protein is CSVSPRTDLWSGNTIYF.

The chain carries TRBV6-4 and TRBJ2-3; D gene uncertain. V was clipped by 3 bases and J by 2 bases, with 9 bases between them. The CDR3 consists of 14 residues. Germline V gives CDR1 MRHNA, CDR2 SNTAGT. The CDR3 reads CASSEASLTDTQYF. The CDR3 coding sequence is TGTGCCAGCAGTGAAGCCTCCCTCACAGATACGCAGTATTTT.

V usage is TRBV2 and J usage is TRBJ2-3, with D perhaps matching TRBD1 (6 bases). The CDR3 loop spans 13 amino acids. Trimming shortened V by 4 bases and J by 10 bases, and 15 bases separated the two germline ends. Looked up from germline, CDR1 is SNHLY and CDR2 is FYNNEI. CDR3 nucleotides: TGTGCCAGCAGTGCCGAGTTACAGGGTTCGCAGTATTTT. Its translation: CASSAELQGSQYF.

This chain connects TRBV4-2 to TRBJ1-5, with a possible D match to TRBD1 (5 bases). The V end was cut by 0 bases, the J end by 0 bases, with 18 bases between. The germline CDR1 and CDR2 sequences are LGHNA and YNFKEQ. The CDR3 spans 19 residues. CDR3 in amino acids: CASSQDRVGYRGSNQPQHF. CDR3 DNA: TGTGCCAGCAGCCAAGATAGAGTAGGGTATAGGGGTAGCAATCAGCCCCAGCATTTT.

The chain joins TRBV28 to TRBJ1-5; D unclear. Germline values: CDR1 MDHEN, CDR2 SYDVKM. V was cut by 3 bases and J by 6 bases, with 3 bases left in between. The CDR3 consists of 11 residues. CDR3 in amino acids: CASSFGQPQHF. CDR3 nucleotide sequence: TGTGCCAGCAGTTTCGGTCAGCCCCAGCATTTT.

The chain has TRBV7-2 and TRBJ2-7; D might be TRBD1 (6 bases). Germline V lookup: CDR1 SGHTA, CDR2 FQGNSA. The ends were cut back, 1 base at V and 0 bases at J, with 10 bases in the middle. CDR3 length: 15 residues. The CDR3 DNA follows: TGTGCCAGCAGCTTAGAGGGACATCTCTCCTACGAGCAGTACTTC. It specifies CASSLEGHLSYEQYF.

This clone was seen just once. This chain links TRBV2 with TRBJ2-5; TRBD2 matches 8 bases. Trimming cost V 10 bases and J 5 bases; bases outside gene matches: 30. The CDR3 extends over 20 amino acids. Per germline, CDR1 SNHLY and CDR2 FYNNEI. The CDR3 protein is CANENTGNVVGRAPAETQYF. CDR3 nucleotide sequence: TGTGCCAACGAAAACACAGGGAATGTTGTCGGGAGGGCCCCCGCCGAGACCCAGTACTTC.

The CDR3 spells CATSSGRLGYNEQFF. CDR3 nucleotides: TGTGCCACCTCTAGCGGGAGGTTGGGCTACAATGAGCAGTTCTTC. The chain links TRBV21-1 to TRBJ2-1; TRBD2, the table's D call, was not compared with the DNA. TRBV21-1 represents a pseudogene. The CDR3 is made up of 15 amino acids.

This clone was counted between two and nine times. This chain joins TRBV28 and TRBJ1-4, with a weak D call TRBD1 (5 bases). Trimming shortened V by 6 bases and J by 8 bases, and 22 bases separated the two germline ends. CDR3 size: 16 residues. In germline, CDR1 is MDHEN, CDR2 SYDVKM. As DNA, the CDR3 is TGTGCCAGCAGCCCCTTATACCTTCGCCAGGGCGAAAAACTGTTTTTT. Encoded protein: CASSPLYLRQGEKLFF.

The chain combines TRBV6-6 with TRBJ2-7; D not resolved. The CDR3 spans 12 residues. The germline CDR1 and CDR2 sequences are MNHNY and SVGAGI (reference sequence). Trimming stripped 1 base from V and 7 bases from J, with 8 bases between. This CDR3 is CASSYFPSEQYF. CDR3 nucleotide sequence: TGTGCCAGCAGTTACTTCCCCAGTGAGCAGTACTTC.